Below are 25 T cell receptor beta chains sequenced from a single sample in a study of T cells after yellow fever vaccination. TCRdb re-derived calls from the 5' RACE reads in MiXCR, one entry per CDR3 protein. The sample records fewer than 150,000 distinct CDR3 sequences, 5.5% to 8% being singletons. Here the sequenced sample was CD4+ T cells sorted from PBMCs, taken more than 35 days after the first yellow fever vaccination. These receptors all come from a man aged 18-30 years who received the YFV17D yellow fever vaccine.

This clonotype appeared a few times. The CDR3 here is CASSHREQNYGYTF. The CDR3 DNA sequence: TGTGCCAGCAGCCACCGGGAACAGAACTATGGCTACACCTTC. The chain is built from TRBV6-5 and TRBJ1-2; D not resolved. Germline CDR1 is MNHEY and CDR2 is SVGAGI. The V end lost 6 bases, the J end lost 2 bases, and 13 bases lay between the germline ends. The CDR3 length is 14 residues.

Many counts were recorded for this clonotype. J is TRBJ2-2 and V is TRBV3-1, with D unclear. The CDR3 length is 13 residues. Germline values: CDR1 LGHDT, CDR2 YNNKEL (reference sequence). V gave up 2 bases and J gave up 5 bases, with 6 bases separating them. CDR3 coding DNA: TGTGCCAGCAGCCAATGGTTAACCGGGGAGCTGTTTTTT. This gives the protein CASSQWLTGELFF. The full variable domain, completed using reference TRBV3-1 and TRBJ2-2, is DTAVSQTPKYLVTQMGNDKSIKCEQNLGHDTMYWYKQDSKKFLKIMFSYNNKELIINETVPNRFSPKSPDKAHLNLHINSLELGDSAVYFCASSQWLTGELFFGEGSRLTVL.

The sample holds many counts of this clonotype. This chain's CDR3 is CASSPVPNTGELFF. The CDR3 DNA is TGTGCCAGCAGCCCCGTCCCGAACACCGGGGAGCTGTTTTTT. This chain uses TRBV3-1 with TRBJ2-2; D ambiguous. V was cut by 4 bases and J by 0 bases, with 6 bases left in between. CDR1 LGHDT and CDR2 YNNKEL come from the germline V gene (reference sequence). The CDR3 has 14 amino acids.

This clonotype was observed at least ten times. V is TRBV5-6 and J is TRBJ2-3; D possibly corresponds to TRBD2 (7 bases). The CDR3 has 15 amino acids. Trimming stripped 4 bases from V and 3 bases from J, with 15 bases between. Germline values: CDR1 SGHDT, CDR2 YYEEEE. The CDR3 loop reads CASSLGGRGTDTQYF. The CDR3 DNA reads as TGTGCCAGCAGCCTCGGGGGGCGGGGGACAGATACGCAGTATTTT.

This clonotype was recorded at least ten times. V is TRBV7-3 and J is TRBJ1-5; 9 bases align to TRBD1. The CDR3 has 14 residues. V shed 5 bases and J 6 bases; nucleotides not matched to a gene: 5. In germline, CDR1 is SGHTA, CDR2 FQGTGA. CDR3 bases: TGTGCCAGCAGCACTCCGGGACAGGGTCAGCCCCAGCATTTT. Encoded protein: CASSTPGQGQPQHF.

At least ten counts were recorded for this clonotype. V usage is TRBV3-1 and J usage is TRBJ1-1; possible D gene TRBD1, 5 bases. CDR3 length equals 14 residues. Germline assignment: CDR1 LGHDT and CDR2 YNNKEL (reference sequence). The V end lost 0 bases, the J end lost 0 bases, and 5 bases lay between the germline ends. The CDR3 DNA reads TGTGCCAGCAGCCAAGAGACAGTGAACACTGAAGCTTTCTTT. Translated: CASSQETVNTEAFF.

The sample holds many counts of this clonotype. The rearrangement uses TRBV5-1 and TRBJ1-6; tentatively, D is TRBD1 (5 bases). This CDR3 region has 15 residues. The germline V and J ends were trimmed by 0 bases and 9 bases, with 13 bases remaining between them. Germline lookup yields CDR1 SGHRS and CDR2 YFSETQ. The CDR3 sequence: CASSLAGTSGSPLHF. As DNA, the CDR3 is TGCGCCAGCAGCTTGGCCGGGACTTCAGGTTCACCCCTCCACTTT.

This clonotype was counted ten times or more. This chain connects TRBV5-1 to TRBJ2-1; D is perhaps TRBD1 or TRBD2 (5 bases each). V was clipped by 4 bases and J by 8 bases, with 13 bases between them. The CDR3 covers 13 residues. CDR1 SGHRS and CDR2 YFSETQ come from the germline V gene. The CDR3 protein is CASSPEGWDEQFF. CDR3 nucleotide sequence: TGCGCCAGCAGCCCCGAGGGGTGGGATGAGCAGTTCTTC.

This clonotype was observed at least ten times. The chain has TRBV4-2 and TRBJ1-1; D is undetermined. This CDR3 region has 12 residues. V was cut by 0 bases and J by 10 bases, with 9 bases left in between. CDR1 and CDR2 (germline): LGHNA, YNFKEQ. CDR3 in amino acids: CASSQDGRGAFF. CDR3 DNA sequence: TGTGCCAGCAGCCAAGATGGGCGCGGAGCTTTCTTT.

Ten or more counts support this clonotype. The gene calls are TRBV12-3 or TRBV12-4 and TRBJ1-2, with 7 nucleotides matching TRBD1. V trimming: 1 base; J trimming: 4 bases; junction bases outside the gene matches: 6. The CDR3 is 15 amino acids. The CDR3 sequence is CASSLGQGGTYGYTF. Here the CDR3 DNA reads TGTGCCAGCAGTTTAGGGCAGGGGGGGACCTATGGCTACACCTTC.

This clonotype was seen only a few times. Since a much larger clone is just one base distant, this may be a read error. This chain connects TRBV5-6 to TRBJ1-1, with D perhaps TRBD1 (5 bases). Germline V gene lookup returns CDR1 SGHDT and CDR2 YYEEEE. The CDR3 extends over 13 amino acids. Trimming took 0 bases from V and 3 from J, leaving 6 bases between them. The CDR3 nucleotides are TGTGCCAGCAGCTTGGGACAGTACACTGAAGCTTTCTTT. It is translated as CASSLGQYTEAFF.

This clonotype was detected ten times or more. The V gene is TRBV12-3 or TRBV12-4, the J gene TRBJ2-3; perhaps TRBD2 as D (6 bases). The germline V and J ends were trimmed by 5 bases and 0 bases, with 6 bases remaining between them. CDR3 size: 13 residues. CDR3 sequence (DNA): TGTGCCAGCAGTGGGACTAGCACAGATACGCAGTATTTT. Translated, it gives CASSGTSTDTQYF.

This clonotype was counted many times. V is TRBV18 and J is TRBJ2-1; no clear D. CDR3 length equals 14 residues. The germline V and J ends were trimmed by 0 bases and 7 bases, with 10 bases remaining between them. CDR1 is KGHSH, CDR2 LQKENI, per germline. The CDR3 DNA is TGTGCCAGCTCACCACCGCCGTGGGCAAATGAGCAGTTCTTC. Protein: CASSPPPWANEQFF.

The chain joins TRBV4-1 to TRBJ2-5; 8 bases map to TRBD1. The CDR3 is made up of 16 amino acids. V dropped 2 bases and J dropped 6; count of bases not matched to a gene: 11. The germline V gene encodes CDR1 MGHRA and CDR2 YSYEKL. The CDR3 loop reads CASSQQAGTGGQTQYF. The DNA for the CDR3 is TGCGCCAGCAGCCAACAAGCCGGAACAGGGGGGCAGACCCAGTACTTC.

The chain joins TRBV4-3 to TRBJ1-5; tentatively, D is TRBD1 (5 bases). V was shortened by 0 bases and J by 7 bases, with 13 bases between the two germline ends. The CDR3 is made up of 15 amino acids. Germline loops: CDR1 LGHNA, CDR2 YSLEER. Here the CDR3 reads CASSQEFGGFQPQHF. The CDR3 DNA reads as TGCGCCAGCAGCCAAGAATTCGGGGGGTTCCAGCCCCAGCATTTT.

Many counts were recorded for this clonotype. V usage is TRBV6-2 or TRBV6-3 and J usage is TRBJ2-5; D is ambiguous. The CDR3 totals 12 residues. Germline CDR1 MNHEY, CDR2 SVGEGT. Trimming cost V 0 bases and J 4 bases, with 3 bases left between them. CDR3 DNA: TGTGCCAGCAGTTACTCGACAGAGACCCAGTACTTC. This encodes CASSYSTETQYF.

This clonotype was seen a handful of times. The chain recombines TRBV15 with TRBJ2-3, with 7 bases aligning to TRBD1. V gave up 6 bases and J gave up 6 bases; unmatched junction bases: 9. From germline, CDR1 is LNHNV and CDR2 YYDKDF (reference sequence). The CDR3 totals 14 residues. The CDR3 here is CATRGRGSTDTQYF. In DNA form, the CDR3 reads TGTGCCACCAGGGGCAGGGGGTCGACTGATACGCAGTATTTT.

This clonotype was detected ten times or more. The chain recombines TRBV28 with TRBJ1-2; maybe TRBD1 (5 bases). Germline V gene data show CDR1 as MDHEN and CDR2 as SYDVKM. Deletions cut 6 bases from V and 8 bases from J, with 16 bases between. This CDR3 comprises 13 residues. The CDR3 protein is CASSPPPGSGYTF. The CDR3 DNA is TGTGCCAGCAGCCCCCCCCCAGGGAGCGGCTACACCTTC.

This clonotype was seen a few times. The rearrangement uses TRBV4-3 and TRBJ1-4; D may be TRBD1 (6 bases). Germline-derived CDR1 and CDR2 are LGHNA and YSLEER. The V end was cut by 1 base, the J end by 5 bases, with 23 bases between. The CDR3 covers 19 residues. The DNA of the CDR3 is TGCGCCAGCAGCCAAGTGGGGGGGGCGGGGGCGACCATCAATGAAAAACTGTTTTTT. This translates into CASSQVGGAGATINEKLFF.

This clonotype was counted at least ten times. This chain joins TRBV7-2 and TRBJ2-7; 8 positions agree with TRBD2. The CDR3 contains 15 residues. V lost 5 bases and J lost 2; bases outside the gene matches: 8. Looked up from germline, CDR1 is SGHTA and CDR2 is FQGNSA. The CDR3 sequence: CASSRTSTGTYEQYV. CDR3 in DNA: TGTGCCAGCAGCCGGACTAGCACGGGGACCTACGAGCAGTACGTC.

In its sample, this clonotype was seen many times. The chain uses TRBV12-3 or TRBV12-4 and TRBJ2-3, with 13 bases that match TRBD2. The CDR3 is 16 amino acids. V lost 6 bases, J lost 5 bases, and 8 bases stayed unmatched. The CDR3 coding sequence is TGTGCCAGCAGGGTACTAGCGGGGGGGCCGGTAGATACGCAGTATTTT. Its translation is CASRVLAGGPVDTQYF.

In this sample, this clonotype turned up many times. The chain links TRBV5-1 to TRBJ2-1; 8 bases agree with TRBD2. The CDR3 has 18 residues. Germline lookup yields CDR1 SGHRS and CDR2 YFSETQ. J was trimmed by 2 bases and V by 1 base; bases with no gene match: 11. The CDR3 DNA reads TGCGCCAGCAGCTTGCGCTCAAGCGGGGGCCTCACCTACAATGAGCAGTTCTTC. Its translation is CASSLRSSGGLTYNEQFF.

This clonotype was observed at least ten times. This chain connects TRBV15 to TRBJ2-7; possibly TRBD2 for D (6 bases). Between the trimmed V and J ends, which lost 0 bases and 0 bases, there was a span of 12 bases. The CDR3 totals 16 residues. CDR1 is LNHNV and CDR2 is YYDKDF in the germline V gene (reference sequence). This CDR3 reads CATSRDPGRRSYEQYV. CDR3 in DNA: TGTGCCACCAGCAGAGACCCAGGGAGGCGCTCCTACGAGCAGTACGTC.

This clonotype was picked up many times. The chain combines TRBV5-6 with TRBJ2-5; 12 nucleotides line up with TRBD2. V dropped 3 bases and J dropped 3; count of bases not matched to a gene: 6. The CDR3 length is 16 residues. In germline, CDR1 is SGHDT, CDR2 YYEEEE. CDR3 protein: CASSSEPSGGEETQYF. In DNA form, the CDR3 reads TGTGCCAGCAGCTCGGAACCTAGCGGGGGGGAAGAGACCCAGTACTTC.

This clonotype was detected ten times or more. V is TRBV5-1 and J is TRBJ2-7, with 7 nucleotides matching TRBD1. This CDR3 has 15 amino acids. With 1 base clipped from V and 4 bases from J, the junction kept 8 bases outside the gene matches. The germline V gene has CDR1 SGHRS and CDR2 YFSETQ. This CDR3 is CASSLQGEGVYEQYF. The CDR3 region has the DNA TGCGCCAGCAGCTTGCAGGGGGAAGGCGTGTACGAGCAGTACTTC.